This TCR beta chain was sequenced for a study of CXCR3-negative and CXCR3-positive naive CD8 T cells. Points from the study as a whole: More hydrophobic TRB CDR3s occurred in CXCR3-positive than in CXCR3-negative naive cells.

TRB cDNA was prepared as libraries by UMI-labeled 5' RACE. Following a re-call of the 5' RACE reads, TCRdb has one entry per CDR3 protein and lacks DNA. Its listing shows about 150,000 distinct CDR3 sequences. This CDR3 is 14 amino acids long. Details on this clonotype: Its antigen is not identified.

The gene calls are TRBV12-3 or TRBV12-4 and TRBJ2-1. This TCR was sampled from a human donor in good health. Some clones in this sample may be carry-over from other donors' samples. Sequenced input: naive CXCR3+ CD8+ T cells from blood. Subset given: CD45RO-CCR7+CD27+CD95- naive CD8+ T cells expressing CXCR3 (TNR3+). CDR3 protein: CASSSGLDYNEQFF.